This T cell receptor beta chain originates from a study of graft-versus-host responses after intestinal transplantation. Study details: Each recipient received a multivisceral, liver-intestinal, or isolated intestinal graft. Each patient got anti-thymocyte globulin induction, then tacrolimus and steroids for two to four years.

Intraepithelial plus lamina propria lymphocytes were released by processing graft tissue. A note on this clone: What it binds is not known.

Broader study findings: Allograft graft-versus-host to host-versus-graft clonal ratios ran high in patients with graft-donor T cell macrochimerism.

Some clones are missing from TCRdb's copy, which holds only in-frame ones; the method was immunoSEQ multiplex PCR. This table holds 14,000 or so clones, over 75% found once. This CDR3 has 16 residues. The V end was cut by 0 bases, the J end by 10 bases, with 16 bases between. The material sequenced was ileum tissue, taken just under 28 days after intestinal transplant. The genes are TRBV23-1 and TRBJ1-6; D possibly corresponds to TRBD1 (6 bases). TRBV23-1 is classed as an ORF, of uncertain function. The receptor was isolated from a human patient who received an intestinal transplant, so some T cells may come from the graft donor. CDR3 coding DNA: TGCGCCAGCAGTCAATCTTATTTACAGGGTGGATCACCCCTCCACTTT. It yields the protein CASSQSYLQGGSPLHF.